Given below is one TCR beta chain in context. V lost 10 bases to trimming and J lost 6 bases; unmatched junction nucleotides: 8. There are 15 residues in the CDR3. Germline lookup yields CDR1 MNHEY and CDR2 SMNVEV (reference sequence). The assay was immunoSEQ multiplex PCR, and TCRdb's table has in-frame clones only and misses some. The table shows roughly 110,000 clones, with around 73% occurring only once. The sample belongs to a study of shared clonotypes between healthy human individuals. The clonotype originates from a woman aged 30 to 39 in good health. This sequence joins TRBV27 and TRBJ2-1, with 14 bases matching TRBD2. Input material: memory CD8+ T cells sorted from blood. The subset: CD45RO+ cells pooled with CCR7-negative TemRA cells. The CDR3 region has the DNA TGTGCCACATGTCGCGGGACTAGCGGGAGCAATGAGCAGTTCTTC. Its translation is CATCRGTSGSNEQFF.